This TCR beta chain was sequenced during a study of blood T cell repertoires in COVID-19. Whole-study context: COVID-19 samples collected from the United States, Italy and Spain covered acute and convalescent phases. PBMCs, B-cell-depleted T cells, or T cells were the source of the cDNA or gDNA that made up the material.

Germline lookup yields CDR1 SGHRS and CDR2 YFSETQ. The J segment lost 2 bases and the V segment lost 3 bases, leaving 10 bases of the junction unmatched. This CDR3 has 16 amino acids. In the original workflow: Amplification from reference gene primers served as the basis for estimated nucleated cell counts. The method was immunoSEQ multiplex PCR; TCRdb's version includes in-frame clones alone and lacks a portion of them. The V and J calls and clone size come from that table; D and trimming were worked out from the DNA. The sample carries 40,000 to 55,000 clones, around 83% recorded once. Sequencing was performed on peripheral blood. V is TRBV5-1 and J is TRBJ2-5; 7 nucleotides agree with TRBD1. This clonotype was obtained from a human donor in a cohort sampled during active COVID-19. CDR3: CASSSGQVDGQETQYF. The CDR3 DNA reads TGCGCCAGCAGCTCAGGACAGGTTGATGGGCAAGAGACCCAGTACTTC.